These 29 T cell receptor beta chains originate from one sample sequenced in a study of T cell responses to AZD1222 COVID-19 vaccine. Libraries were prepared by immunoSEQ multiplex PCR; TCRdb keeps only in-frame clonotypes and omits some of them. The repertoire holds over 100,000 clones, about 90% seen once, with 8.4% in the top ten. The specimen was peripheral blood, collected on day 0 of AZD1222 vaccination. Source of these receptors: an adult in good health.

J is TRBJ2-7 and V is TRBV18; tentatively, D is TRBD2 (5 bases). V lost 3 bases and J 6 bases, leaving 9 bases between the germline ends. The CDR3 is 12 amino acids. Germline CDR1 reads KGHSH; CDR2 reads LQKENI. The DNA of the CDR3 is TGTGCCAGCTCACCGGCGGGTCGCGAGCAGTACTTC. It translates to CASSPAGREQYF.

This chain connects TRBV27 to TRBJ2-2; TRBD1 matches 11 bases. Germline V gene lookup returns CDR1 MNHEY and CDR2 SMNVEV (reference sequence). V was pared by 7 bases and J by 4 bases, with 8 bases of the junction left unmatched. The CDR3 is 16 residues long. CDR3: CASTLDRGLGTGELFF. For the CDR3, the DNA is TGTGCCAGCACCTTGGACAGGGGGCTGGGCACCGGGGAGCTGTTTTTT.

The chain recombines TRBV2 with TRBJ2-7; 8 nucleotides match TRBD1. Germline assignment: CDR1 SNHLY and CDR2 FYNNEI. There are 13 residues in the CDR3. The junction had 4 bases not matched to a gene; V was cut back by 7 bases and J by 2 bases. CDR3 region: CASTQGETYEQYF. CDR3 sequence (DNA): TGTGCCAGCACACAGGGGGAGACCTACGAGCAGTACTTC.

The chain uses TRBV10-2 and TRBJ2-3; D uncertain. Germline V gene lookup returns CDR1 WSHSY and CDR2 SAAADI. Trimming stripped 5 bases from V and 2 bases from J, with 5 bases between. This CDR3 is built from 12 residues. Written as DNA, the CDR3 is TGCGCCAGCAGTACCTCCACAGATACGCAGTATTTT. It translates to CASSTSTDTQYF.

This clone was picked up one time. This rearrangement joins TRBV2 to TRBJ1-1; D is possibly TRBD1 (5 bases). Trimming took off 5 bases at V and 3 bases at J, with 10 bases between the two ends. The germline CDR1 and CDR2 sequences are SNHLY and FYNNEI. The CDR3 spans 13 residues. The DNA of the CDR3 is TGTGCCAGCAGTAGGGACCGCGACACTGAAGCTTTCTTT. Translating it yields CASSRDRDTEAFF.

The chain recombines TRBV2 with TRBJ1-6, with D uncertain. The V end lost 4 bases, the J end lost 7 bases, and 8 bases lay between the germline ends. This CDR3 is 13 amino acids long. Germline-derived CDR1 and CDR2 are SNHLY and FYNNEI. The DNA of the CDR3 is TGTGCCAGCAGTGTGCAACCCAATTCACCCCTCCACTTT. It specifies CASSVQPNSPLHF.

This clone has only one observation. V is TRBV2 and J is TRBJ1-2; perhaps TRBD1 as D (6 bases). Germline CDR1 reads SNHLY; CDR2 reads FYNNEI. This CDR3 is 14 amino acids long. Trimming stripped 4 bases from V and 8 bases from J, with 17 bases between. CDR3 residues: CASSGLEGDRGYTF. The CDR3 DNA is TGTGCCAGCAGTGGCCTCGAGGGGGATCGGGGCTACACCTTC. Based on the CDR3 plus reference TRBV2 and TRBJ1-2, the full variable domain is EPEVTQTPSHQVTQMGQEVILRCVPISNHLYFYWYRQILGQKVEFLVSFYNNEISEKSEIFDDQFSVERPDGSNFTLKIRSTKLEDSAMYFCASSGLEGDRGYTFGSGTRLTVV.

The chain recombines TRBV28 with TRBJ2-3; 10 bases fit TRBD2. This CDR3 contains 17 residues. The V and J ends lost 4 bases and 5 bases, in that order; junction bases with no gene match: 12. Germline CDR1 MDHEN, CDR2 SYDVKM. The CDR3 nucleotides read TGTGCCAGCAGTTCCCCGGCTAGCGGGAGTAATAGAGATACGCAGTATTTT. This translates into CASSSPASGSNRDTQYF.

The chain recombines TRBV6-5 with TRBJ1-1; 7 bases fit TRBD1. CDR3 size: 14 residues. The trim removed 7 bases at V and 4 bases at J, leaving 9 bases unmatched. Germline values: CDR1 MNHEY, CDR2 SVGAGI. Written as DNA, the CDR3 is TGTGCCAGCACAAAAGGGGGCGGGATCACTGAAGCTTTCTTT. Its translation: CASTKGGGITEAFF.

V usage is TRBV27 and J usage is TRBJ2-7; D might be TRBD1 or TRBD2, each matching 6 bases. Germline V CDR1 and CDR2: MNHEY, SMNVEV (reference sequence). Deletions cut 0 bases from V and 3 bases from J, with 12 bases between. The CDR3 totals 15 residues. The CDR3 region has the DNA TGTGCCAGCAGTTTATCTGGCGGGACAAACTACGAGCAGTACTTC. Its translation: CASSLSGGTNYEQYF.

CDR3 amino acids: CASSTRRAGLNTEAFF. CDR3 bases: TGTGCCAGCAGCACCCGGCGGGCAGGCTTGAACACTGAAGCTTTCTTT. This sequence joins TRBV7-9 and TRBJ1-1, with D uncertain. Per the germline V gene, CDR1 is SEHNR and CDR2 is FQNEAQ (reference sequence). This CDR3 has 16 residues. V was clipped by 5 bases and J by 0 bases, with 16 bases between them.

The rearrangement joins TRBV28 to TRBJ2-1; 13 bases agree with TRBD2. V trimming: 5 bases; J trimming: 4 bases; junction bases outside the gene matches: 5. The CDR3 is 16 residues long. CDR1 is MDHEN and CDR2 is SYDVKM in the germline V gene. The CDR3 loop is CASSPRTSGRYNEQFF. The CDR3 DNA reads as TGTGCCAGCAGTCCCAGGACTAGCGGGAGATACAATGAGCAGTTCTTC.

V and J are TRBV19 and TRBJ1-6; D is ambiguous. CDR3 length: 12 amino acids. Deletions cut 3 bases from V and 11 bases from J, with 8 bases between. Germline V gene lookup returns CDR1 LNHDA and CDR2 SQIVND (reference sequence). The CDR3 DNA reads TGTGCCAGTAGTATGGGTCCGGCACCCCTCCACTTT. Its protein is CASSMGPAPLHF.

This chain joins TRBV5-1 and TRBJ2-5, with 8 bases aligning to TRBD2. This CDR3 has 15 amino acids. Germline V gene sequence: CDR1 SGHRS, CDR2 YFSETQ. With 3 bases clipped from V and 5 bases from J, the junction kept 9 bases outside the gene matches. CDR3 region: CASSSVGTSVETQYF. The DNA of the CDR3 is TGCGCCAGCAGCTCCGTTGGGACTAGTGTTGAGACCCAGTACTTC.

This clone was picked up one time. The rearrangement links TRBV6-5 to TRBJ2-7; D tentatively fits TRBD1 or TRBD2 (7 bases each). The germline V gene has CDR1 MNHEY and CDR2 SVGAGI. The CDR3 extends over 14 amino acids. V gave up 7 bases and J gave up 0 bases, with 13 bases separating them. CDR3 region: CASTDRTSSYEQYF. The DNA of the CDR3 is TGTGCCAGCACGGACAGGACTAGCTCCTACGAGCAGTACTTC.

V and J are TRBV29-1 and TRBJ1-1, with D unclear. This CDR3 spans 10 amino acids. Per the germline V gene, CDR1 is SQVTM and CDR2 is ANQGSEA. Trimming shortened V by 7 bases and J by 1 base, and 4 bases separated the two germline ends. CDR3 residues: CSGRNTEAFF. CDR3 nucleotide sequence: TGCAGCGGACGGAACACTGAAGCTTTCTTT.

This chain uses TRBV10-2 with TRBJ2-7, with D possibly matching TRBD2 (6 bases). This CDR3 is 12 amino acids long. Trimming pared 2 bases from V and 10 bases from J, leaving 12 bases between. CDR1 and CDR2 from the germline V gene are WSHSY and SAAADI. In nucleotides, the CDR3 is TGCGCCAGCAGTGAGGGGCGGGGATTTCAGTACTTC. Encoded protein: CASSEGRGFQYF.

The chain employs TRBV4-1 and TRBJ1-1; D unresolved. Germline V gene lookup returns CDR1 MGHRA and CDR2 YSYEKL. V lost 7 bases to trimming and J lost 0 bases, with 21 bases between them. This CDR3 spans 17 amino acids. In DNA, the CDR3 is TGCGCCAGCACCCTATCATTCACGCCCGGGTTGAACACTGAAGCTTTCTTT. Protein product: CASTLSFTPGLNTEAFF.

This clone was recorded only once. The rearrangement uses TRBV4-2 and TRBJ1-2; D unresolved. V lost 2 bases, J lost 7 bases, and 8 bases lay in between. There are 12 residues in the CDR3. The germline CDR1 and CDR2 sequences are LGHNA and YNFKEQ. CDR3 nucleotides: TGTGCCAGCAGCCAATTCAGCGGTGGCTACACCTTC. It specifies CASSQFSGGYTF.

The rearrangement links TRBV28 to TRBJ1-2; D uncertain. The CDR3 loop spans 11 amino acids. Per the germline V gene, CDR1 is MDHEN and CDR2 is SYDVKM. Trimming removed 6 bases at V and 4 bases at J, with 6 bases between. CDR3 bases: TGTGCCAGCAGCGCGAGCTATGGCTACACCTTC. Protein sequence: CASSASYGYTF.

V gene TRBV2 combines with J gene TRBJ1-1; 7 bases line up with TRBD1. The CDR3 loop spans 13 amino acids. Germline values: CDR1 SNHLY, CDR2 FYNNEI. The V segment lost 6 bases and the J segment 8 bases; nucleotides outside the gene matches: 9. The CDR3 DNA reads TGTGCCAGCAGAGCCCACAGGGGTAGGGAAGCTTTCTTT. This translates into CASRAHRGREAFF.

V usage is TRBV5-1 and J usage is TRBJ2-7; 10 bases agree with TRBD2. Germline CDR1 and CDR2: SGHRS and YFSETQ. The CDR3 has 16 residues. The junction had 6 bases not matched to a gene; V was cut back by 0 bases and J by 3 bases. CDR3 bases: TGCGCCAGCAGCTTGGCCCCTAGCGGGAGAAGCTACGAGCAGTACTTC. It translates to CASSLAPSGRSYEQYF.

This clone was picked up a small number of times. This CDR3 reads CASSLVGTPNQPQHF. As DNA, the CDR3 is TGTGCCAGCAGCTTAGTAGGGACTCCCAATCAGCCCCAGCATTTT. The chain joins TRBV7-9 to TRBJ1-5, with TRBD1 as a possible D gene (5 bases). CDR1 is SEHNR and CDR2 is FQNEAQ in the germline V gene (reference sequence). The ends were cut back, 1 base at V and 3 bases at J, with 10 bases in the middle. The CDR3 is made up of 15 amino acids.

The sample holds one count of this clone. This sequence joins TRBV18 and TRBJ1-1; D unresolved. V lost 5 bases and J 2 bases, leaving 15 bases between the germline ends. The length of the CDR3 is 15 residues. Germline CDR1 and CDR2: KGHSH and LQKENI. CDR3 loop: CASSSARSGNTEAFF. In nucleotides, the CDR3 is TGTGCCAGCTCATCGGCCCGTTCCGGCAACACTGAAGCTTTCTTT.

V is TRBV6-5 and J is TRBJ2-6; 8 positions match TRBD1. Germline CDR1 reads MNHEY; CDR2 reads SVGAGI. The CDR3 length is 14 residues. The trim removed 6 bases at V and 2 bases at J, leaving 0 bases unmatched. The chain's CDR3 is CASSRGPGANVLTF. CDR3 coding DNA: TGTGCCAGCAGCAGGGGGCCTGGGGCCAACGTCCTGACTTTC.

The J gene is TRBJ1-5, the V gene TRBV5-1, with unresolved D. The CDR3 extends over 14 amino acids. Per the germline V gene, CDR1 is SGHRS and CDR2 is YFSETQ. V lost 0 bases to trimming and J lost 5 bases, with 9 bases between them. Here the CDR3 DNA reads TGCGCCAGCAGCTTGGGGGCAGCTGATCAGCCCCAGCATTTT. It codes for CASSLGAADQPQHF.

The genes are TRBV7-2 and TRBJ2-3; 12 nucleotides match TRBD2. V shed 5 bases and J 4 bases; nucleotides not matched to a gene: 4. Germline V CDR1 and CDR2: SGHTA, FQGNSA. The CDR3 sequence is 15 residues long. Here the CDR3 reads CASSPTSGGPDTQYF. The CDR3 coding sequence is TGTGCCAGCAGCCCTACTAGCGGGGGGCCAGATACGCAGTATTTT.

This chain links TRBV15 with TRBJ1-5, with TRBD1 identical over 8 bases. J gave up 0 bases and V 3 bases, and 7 bases lay outside the gene matches. Germline loops: CDR1 LNHNV, CDR2 YYDKDF (reference sequence). The CDR3 runs 17 residues. CDR3 amino acids: CATSSRKTGGSNQPQHF. Written as DNA, the CDR3 is TGTGCCACCAGCAGCCGGAAAACAGGGGGTAGCAATCAGCCCCAGCATTTT.

This clone was seen a few times. V gene TRBV27 combines with J gene TRBJ1-6; D remains unclear. V was shortened by 6 bases and J by 0 bases, with 15 bases between the two germline ends. The CDR3 contains 17 residues. Germline V gene data show CDR1 as MNHEY and CDR2 as SMNVEV (reference sequence). CDR3 coding DNA: TGTGCCAGCAGGTCCCTCCAATCTAGCTCCTATAATTCACCCCTCCACTTT. This codes for CASRSLQSSSYNSPLHF.